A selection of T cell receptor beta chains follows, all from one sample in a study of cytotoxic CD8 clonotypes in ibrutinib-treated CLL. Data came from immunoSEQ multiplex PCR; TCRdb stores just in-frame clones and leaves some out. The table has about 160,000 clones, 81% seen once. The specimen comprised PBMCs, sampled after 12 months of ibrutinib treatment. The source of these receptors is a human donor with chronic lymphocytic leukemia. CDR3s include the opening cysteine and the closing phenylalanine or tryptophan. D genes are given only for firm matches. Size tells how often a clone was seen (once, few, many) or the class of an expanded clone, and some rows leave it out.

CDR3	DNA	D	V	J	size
CASSLPNVYEQYF	TGTGCCAGCAGTTTACCGAACGTTTACGAGCAGTACTTC	-	TRBV28	TRBJ2-7	-
CSVEGAFYEQYF	TGCAGCGTTGAAGGGGCCTTCTACGAGCAGTACTTC	-	TRBV29-1	TRBJ2-7	once
CASSPAGVTDTQYF	TGTGCCAGCAGCCCTGCCGGGGTCACAGATACGCAGTATTTT	-	TRBV11-3	TRBJ2-3	-
CASSYGTAQTYEQYF	TGTGCCAGCAGTTACGGGACAGCCCAAACCTACGAGCAGTACTTC	TRBD1	TRBV2	TRBJ2-7	-
CASRLSASSDTQYF	TGCGCCAGCCGTCTCAGCGCATCCTCAGATACGCAGTATTTT	-	TRBV5-1	TRBJ2-3	-
CASSIPGQAHEQFF	TGTGCCAGCAGTATCCCTGGACAGGCCCATGAGCAGTTCTTC	TRBD1	TRBV28	TRBJ2-1	-
CASSQARDSHSPLHF	TGTGCCAGCAGCCAAGCCCGAGACAGCCATTCACCCCTCCACTTT	-	TRBV4-2	TRBJ1-6	-
CASSDDRGGTGTEAFF	TGTGCCAGCAGTGATGACAGGGGAGGTACGGGGACTGAAGCTTTCTTT	TRBD1	TRBV6-1	TRBJ1-1	-
CASSYPSRDLYNEQFF	TGTGCCAGCAGTTACCCATCCCGGGACCTCTACAATGAGCAGTTCTTC	-	TRBV28	TRBJ2-1	-
CASSVASGTFNKQFF	TGTGCCAGCAGCGTAGCTTCAGGGACTTTCAATAAGCAGTTCTTC	-	TRBV9	TRBJ2-1	-
CASSVTSGSTDTQYF	TGCGCCAGTTCAGTGACTAGCGGGAGCACAGATACGCAGTATTTT	TRBD2	TRBV5-1	TRBJ2-3	once
CASSLGGFNEKLFF	TGTGCCAGCAGCTTAGGGGGGTTTAATGAAAAACTGTTTTTT	-	TRBV7-8	TRBJ1-4	-
CASSVGGANVLTF	TGTGCCAGTTCGGTGGGTGGGGCCAACGTCCTGACTTTC	-	TRBV28	TRBJ2-6	-
CASSLMGPREQFF	TGTGCCAGCAGTTTAATGGGGCCGAGGGAGCAGTTCTTC	-	TRBV27	TRBJ2-1	many
CASSGQGVGEQYF	TGTGCCAGCAGTGGACAGGGGGTTGGAGAGCAGTACTTC	TRBD1	TRBV6-1	TRBJ2-7	-
CASSQGQGPFNEQFF	TGTGCCAGCAGCCAAGGACAGGGACCTTTCAATGAGCAGTTCTTC	TRBD1	TRBV7-3	TRBJ2-1	-
CASSLGTSGVVTGELFF	TGTGCCAGCAGCTTAGGGACTAGCGGGGTAGTCACCGGGGAGCTGTTTTTT	TRBD2	TRBV7-2	TRBJ2-2	-
CASSYWGQGDIQYF	TGTGCCAGCAGTTACTGGGGACAGGGAGACATTCAGTACTTC	TRBD1	TRBV5-6	TRBJ2-4	-
CASSQDTGVRTNEKLFF	TGCGCCAGCAGCCAAGATACCGGGGTTAGAACTAATGAAAAACTGTTTTTT	-	TRBV4-3	TRBJ1-4	-
CASSLVSTGGAQTQYF	TGTGCCAGCAGCTTAGTATCAACAGGGGGCGCACAGACCCAGTACTTC	TRBD1	TRBV7-2	TRBJ2-5	-
CASSFEGAREQFF	TGTGCCAGCAGCTTCGAGGGAGCTCGCGAGCAGTTCTTC	-	TRBV11-3	TRBJ2-1	once
CASSVGPTGYEQYF	TGTGCCAGCAGCGTGGGACCGACGGGATACGAGCAGTACTTC	-	TRBV7-2	TRBJ2-7	-